These T cell receptor beta chains were read from a single sample in a study of blood T cell repertoires in COVID-19. Repertoires were generated with immunoSEQ multiplex PCR, while TCRdb's copy carries only in-frame clones and drops some. Among 200,000 to 300,000 clones, 70% to 90% were seen once, and the ten largest hold approximately 6.3%. The sequenced sample was peripheral blood. The receptor set was obtained from a woman between 55 and 75 years old with active or convalescent COVID-19. CDR3s include the opening cysteine and the closing phenylalanine or tryptophan. Each record gives: J gene, V gene, CDR3 protein.

J: TRBJ1-4
V: TRBV4-2
CDR3: CASSQDSGEKLFF

J: TRBJ2-7
V: TRBV6-5
CDR3: CASSYSGAGGLYEQYF

J: TRBJ2-1
V: TRBV11-3
CDR3: CASSISWGLVSNEQFF

J: TRBJ2-3
V: TRBV9
CDR3: CASSVGGTDTQYF

J: TRBJ2-5
V: TRBV13
CDR3: CASSLGGGAVYQETQYF

J: TRBJ2-5
V: TRBV19
CDR3: CATRDRGSETQYF

J: TRBJ1-2
V: TRBV3-1/TRBV3-2
CDR3: CASSQDVGLIYGYTF

J: TRBJ2-1
V: TRBV6-5
CDR3: CASSLSGSSYNEQFF

J: TRBJ2-1
V: TRBV19
CDR3: CASAGGALLQGEQFF

J: TRBJ1-1
V: TRBV20-1
CDR3: CSASGGRVNTEAFF

J: TRBJ2-2
V: TRBV7-8
CDR3: CASSLSRTGELFF

J: TRBJ2-5
V: TRBV24-1
CDR3: CATSDFAASTQETQYF

J: TRBJ2-3
V: TRBV4-2
CDR3: CASSQDPGTSWDTQYF

J: TRBJ2-1
V: TRBV7-8
CDR3: CASSLGLAGGESYNEQFF

J: TRBJ2-2
V: TRBV29-1
CDR3: CSVSNRNTGELFF

J: TRBJ2-3
V: TRBV5-1
CDR3: CASSLGGGAGAGDTQYF

J: TRBJ1-1
V: TRBV5-1
CDR3: CASSLVRNTATGGTEAFF

J: TRBJ2-2
V: TRBV19
CDR3: CASSTGGSTGELFF

J: TRBJ1-2
V: TRBV7-2
CDR3: CASSVGVAGGAGYGYTF

J: TRBJ2-5
V: TRBV5-4
CDR3: CASSLISSRGGTQYF

J: TRBJ1-2
V: TRBV29-1
CDR3: CSVEEGTGGAYGYTF

J: TRBJ2-2
V: TRBV5-1
CDR3: CASGGTSGFGTGELFF

J: TRBJ1-4
V: TRBV5-1
CDR3: CASSVGTGREKLFF

J: TRBJ1-3
V: TRBV28
CDR3: CASSPRSSGNTIYF

J: TRBJ1-4
V: TRBV5-4
CDR3: CASSVDRPPEKLFF

J: TRBJ2-1
V: TRBV3-1/TRBV3-2
CDR3: CASSQPLASGTLF

J: TRBJ1-1
V: TRBV12-3/TRBV12-4
CDR3: CASTLGGSTEAFF

J: TRBJ2-5
V: TRBV4-1
CDR3: CASSQERGGAQETQYF

J: TRBJ2-1
V: TRBV10-3
CDR3: CAISDGVLAEQFF

J: TRBJ2-1
V: TRBV6-4
CDR3: CATSREVSYNEQFF

J: TRBJ1-3
V: TRBV11-2
CDR3: CASSFSSSGNTIYF

J: TRBJ2-1
V: TRBV2
CDR3: CASSEFLKNPFF

J: TRBJ1-5
V: TRBV28
CDR3: CASTLGTGYGQPQHF

J: TRBJ2-6
V: TRBV6-6
CDR3: CASSLQGTGANVLTF

J: TRBJ1-4
V: TRBV10-3
CDR3: CAISARDRGDEKLFF

J: TRBJ1-1
V: TRBV30
CDR3: CAWSGQSNTEAFF

J: TRBJ1-6
V: TRBV4-2
CDR3: CASSQGPGVGDSPLHF

J: TRBJ2-1
V: TRBV3-1/TRBV3-2
CDR3: CASSQGLAGGRKQFF

J: TRBJ2-2
V: TRBV9
CDR3: CASSQMGHPNTGELFF

J: TRBJ1-5
V: TRBV5-1
CDR3: CASSPGTVSNQPQHF

J: TRBJ2-7
V: TRBV27
CDR3: CASSADRNYEQYF

J: TRBJ2-7
V: TRBV10-3
CDR3: CAISESFGRGDEQYF

J: TRBJ2-5
V: TRBV5-1
CDR3: CASSSLLAGGGETQYF

J: TRBJ2-7
V: TRBV9
CDR3: CASSAGQTYEQYF

J: TRBJ2-1
V: TRBV4-1
CDR3: CASSQDLAGGMSEQFF

J: TRBJ2-1
V: TRBV7-9
CDR3: CASSLAVAVVDNEQFF

J: TRBJ2-7
V: TRBV24-1
CDR3: CATSASPGDRGFHEQYF

J: TRBJ2-3
V: TRBV7-9
CDR3: CASSPSSDTQYF

J: TRBJ2-1
V: TRBV14
CDR3: CASSQAIGVMSNEQFF

J: TRBJ1-2
V: TRBV5-1
CDR3: CASRGQNYGYTF

J: TRBJ2-1
V: TRBV19
CDR3: CASSIEVLAGYYNEQFF

J: TRBJ2-1
V: TRBV25-1
CDR3: CASSGGGGQFF

J: TRBJ2-7
V: TRBV14
CDR3: CASSQLSGRADEQYF